What follows are 8 T cell receptor beta chains derived from one specimen sequenced in a study of T cell responses to AZD1222 COVID-19 vaccine. Clones were sequenced by immunoSEQ multiplex PCR, and TCRdb holds only the in-frame ones, with some missing. The sample has some 40,000 clones; 80% are singletons. The material was peripheral blood, obtained on day 0 of AZD1222 vaccination. The receptor set was obtained from an adult in good health.

The CDR3 DNA sequence: TGCGCCAGCAGCCAAGCGAAAGCAGTCTCTGGAAACACCATATATTTT. Translation: CASSQAKAVSGNTIYF. This chain connects TRBV4-3 to TRBJ1-3; no clear D gene. Germline CDR1 is LGHNA and CDR2 is YSLEER. The V gene lost 1 base and the J gene lost 0 bases, with 10 bases spanning the gap. The CDR3 has 16 amino acids.

This clone showed up just once. The CDR3 region is CASSLIKPGQREQETQYF. CDR3 DNA: TGTGCCAGCAGCTTGATTAAACCGGGACAGAGAGAACAAGAGACCCAGTACTTC. The chain combines TRBV27 with TRBJ2-5; 7 bases align to TRBD1. Unmatched junction bases numbered 18, after V lost 6 bases and J lost 2 bases. This CDR3 region has 18 residues. Germline-derived CDR1 and CDR2 are MNHEY and SMNVEV (reference sequence).

V gene TRBV19 combines with J gene TRBJ2-3, with D possibly matching TRBD1 (6 bases). Trimming removed 4 bases at V and 2 bases at J, with 10 bases between. CDR3 length: 14 amino acids. Looked up from germline, CDR1 is LNHDA and CDR2 is SQIVND (reference sequence). The CDR3 here is CASSTDSATDTQYF. The CDR3 DNA follows: TGTGCCAGTAGTACGGACAGTGCCACAGATACGCAGTATTTT.

This clone has a handful of counts. The chain links TRBV7-9 to TRBJ2-3, with D unclear. This CDR3 has 12 residues. The germline V and J ends were trimmed by 5 bases and 2 bases, with 5 bases remaining between them. Per germline, CDR1 SEHNR and CDR2 FQNEAQ (reference sequence). The CDR3 region has the DNA TGTGCCAGCAGCCCACACACAGATACGCAGTATTTT. It translates to CASSPHTDTQYF.

J is TRBJ2-1 and V is TRBV10-1; TRBD2 matches 8 bases. Per the germline V gene, CDR1 is WNHNN and CDR2 is SYGVQD (reference sequence). J lost 7 bases, V lost 8 bases, and 10 bases had no gene match. The length of the CDR3 is 14 residues. The CDR3 reads CASQSGGPGNEQFF. CDR3 DNA: TGCGCCAGCCAAAGCGGGGGCCCCGGGAATGAGCAGTTCTTC.

Points on this clone: Additional DNA sequences in this sample encode the identical CDR3. The rearrangement links TRBV27 to TRBJ1-2; D remains unclear. This CDR3 comprises 12 residues. Germline lookup yields CDR1 MNHEY and CDR2 SMNVEV (reference sequence). Trimming took 2 bases from V and 6 from J, leaving 7 bases between them. CDR3 residues: CASSLAGDGYTF. In nucleotides, the CDR3 is TGTGCCAGCAGTTTAGCAGGTGATGGCTACACCTTC.

The gene calls are TRBV7-2 and TRBJ1-4; 7 nucleotides line up with TRBD1. The CDR3 extends over 17 amino acids. The ends lost 0 bases at V and 7 bases at J; junction bases unmatched: 11. CDR1 is SGHTA, CDR2 FQGNSA, per germline. The CDR3 here is CASSLAPPGQRGEKLFF. Here the CDR3 DNA reads TGTGCCAGCAGCTTAGCCCCCCCGGGACAGAGAGGTGAAAAACTGTTTTTT.

Points on this clone: Within the sample, other DNA sequences also encode this same CDR3. The J gene is TRBJ2-5, the V gene TRBV2; TRBD2 aligns across 11 bases. The CDR3 runs 13 residues. Unmatched junction bases numbered 7, after V lost 7 bases and J lost 9 bases. The germline V gene has CDR1 SNHLY and CDR2 FYNNEI. The CDR3 loop reads CASKGLAALAQYF. CDR3 sequence (DNA): TGTGCCAGCAAGGGACTAGCGGCGTTGGCCCAGTACTTC.